This T cell receptor beta chain was sequenced during a study of blood T cell repertoires in COVID-19. Assay used: immunoSEQ multiplex PCR; TCRdb lists only in-frame clones, some missing. Among about 280,000 clones listed, approximately 91% were seen once. Enrolled through a virtual design, the participants were between about 18 and 100 years of age and came from about two dozen US areas. Two consecutive negative NP/OP PCR tests, clearance, or resolved symptoms defined Cohort 3 recovery. Germline CDR1 and CDR2: SGHAT and FQNNGV. The CDR3 sequence is 16 residues long. The germline V and J ends were trimmed by 1 base and 4 bases, with 16 bases remaining between them.

V gene TRBV11-2 combines with J gene TRBJ1-1, with a tentative D call TRBD1 (6 bases). Sequenced sample: PBMCs or T cells enriched from blood (not recorded which). This TCR was sampled from a woman younger than 45 who had recovered from COVID-19. The chain's CDR3 is CASSLVDSLWGTEAFF. The CDR3 DNA sequence: TGTGCCAGCAGCTTAGTGGACAGCCTATGGGGCACTGAAGCTTTCTTT.